This T cell receptor beta chain was obtained from a study of T cell responses to AZD1222 COVID-19 vaccine. Study details: Whether given at about 4 or about 12 weeks, second doses were pooled.

Some clones are missing from TCRdb's copy, which holds only in-frame ones; the method was immunoSEQ multiplex PCR. The sample includes 90,000 to 120,000 clones, 85% to 90% of them seen just once. With 4 bases clipped from V and 3 bases from J, the junction kept 10 bases outside the gene matches. The CDR3 is 16 amino acids. Germline CDR1 is LGHDT and CDR2 is YNNKEL (reference sequence). Regarding the study as a whole: Repertoires in all cases were sampled only once the peak T cell response had passed. Receipt of two AZD1222 doses was followed by a rise in Spike-specific TCR breadth and depth.

Of note for this clone: Its antigen is unknown.

The receptor comes from an adult in good health. This chain connects TRBV3-1 (or the pseudogene TRBV3-2) to TRBJ2-7; 9 bases align to TRBD1. This sample comprised peripheral blood, obtained on day 0 of AZD1222 vaccination. The CDR3 DNA sequence: TGTGCCAGCAGCCGCGCGGGACAGGGAAAGAGCTACGAGCAGTACTTC. As protein: CASSRAGQGKSYEQYF.